These T cell receptor beta chains were read from a single sample in a study of cytomegalovirus exposure and HLA in healthy donors. Data came from immunoSEQ multiplex PCR; TCRdb stores just in-frame clones and leaves some out. The sample yields approximately 140,000 clones, more than 80% seen once. Sequenced input: PBMCs. These receptors originate from a woman between 35 and 50 years old in good health and CMV-seropositive. Each CDR3 is given with its conserved first and last residue. Not all rows give a size; the values are once, few, many and, for expanded clones, a class.

cdr3_aa | j_call | v_call | clone_size
CASSVEGIGPEAFF | TRBJ1-1 | TRBV9 | NA
CASSLAPPGASSYEQYF | TRBJ2-7 | TRBV7-2 | NA
CASSIAETQYF | TRBJ2-5 | TRBV19 | NA
CASSQGLAGGTYEQYF | TRBJ2-7 | TRBV4-3 | NA
CASSDGIRGTQYF | TRBJ2-5 | TRBV5-1 | NA
CASSAQLAGGAETQYF | TRBJ2-5 | TRBV9 | NA
CASSLGGRATDTQYF | TRBJ2-3 | TRBV5-6 | NA
CASRTGFGYQPQHF | TRBJ1-5 | TRBV19 | NA
CATSSIEDTNYGYTF | TRBJ1-2 | TRBV15 | NA
CASSVALDSSYNEQFF | TRBJ2-1 | TRBV9 | NA
CASSSGQGQRSEQFF | TRBJ2-1 | TRBV7-3 | NA
CASSLEASGNTGELFF | TRBJ2-2 | TRBV5-1 | few
CASSPPRPPETQYF | TRBJ2-5 | TRBV28 | NA
CASRPVQGTYEQYF | NA | TRBV2 | NA
CASSIADSVVSYEQYF | TRBJ2-7 | TRBV19 | NA
CASSKRTGFSTDTQYF | TRBJ2-3 | TRBV27 | NA
CASSRWREGNTGELFF | TRBJ2-2 | TRBV5-6 | NA
CASSYLVGQVNSRGEQYF | TRBJ2-7 | TRBV7-9 | few
CASSSGQGIGKLFF | TRBJ1-4 | TRBV5-1 | few
CAISFQGAATEAFF | TRBJ1-1 | TRBV10-3 | NA
CASSRTQGGWDTEAFF | TRBJ1-1 | TRBV5-7 | NA
CASSQVPGQGLYEQYF | TRBJ2-7 | TRBV4-1 | NA
CASSYSPQNSYEQYF | TRBJ2-7 | TRBV6-6 | NA